The sequence of this T cell receptor (beta chain) was determined in a study of blood T cells in healthy people across ages. CDR3 length: 16 residues. The germline gives CDR1 MNHNY, CDR2 SVGAGI (reference sequence). V gave up 6 bases and J gave up 0 bases, with 16 bases separating them. The second PCR ran roughly 6 to 11 cycles with a sample-barcoded 5' primer and J-beta primers. MiXCR, run by TCRdb on the 5' RACE reads, gives a single entry per CDR3 protein. The sample has roughly 720,000 distinct CDR3 sequences; 53% are singletons. This TCR was sampled from a man older than 75 in good health. The material sequenced was blood. The V call is TRBV6-6, the J call TRBJ2-3; a weak D match, TRBD2 (6 bases). The CDR3 DNA follows: TGTGCCAGCAGCCCCCCAGGCAGCGGGAGCACAGATACGCAGTATTTT. This translates into CASSPPGSGSTDTQYF.